This entry features one TCR beta chain sequence. This entry is derived from a study of blood T cell repertoires in COVID-19. Study context: From T cells, B-cell-depleted T cells, or PBMCs came the material, which was cDNA or gDNA.

Ages ranged from about 18 to 89 years, with residence in around 24 US areas. Cohorts were determined from participant-reported clinical history. Clones were read by immunoSEQ multiplex PCR, and TCRdb kept only the in-frame ones, dropping some. The repertoire consists of about 300,000 clones, with about nine tenths occurring once and the leading ten covering 3.5% to 5%. Specimen: PBMCs or T cells enriched from blood (not recorded which). The source of this sequence is a man younger than 45 who had recovered from COVID-19.

Written as DNA, the CDR3 is TGTGCCACCAGTGATCCCAGGACAGGGATGCGCTACACCTTC. This codes for CATSDPRTGMRYTF. J is TRBJ1-2 and V is TRBV24-1; 8 bases map to TRBD1. The CDR3 covers 14 residues. The V segment lost 3 bases and the J segment 9 bases; nucleotides outside the gene matches: 8. CDR1 KGHDR and CDR2 SFDVKD come from the germline V gene.